This entry features one T cell receptor beta chain sequence. Its antigen remains unidentified. These data originate in a study of PD-1 blockade in classical Hodgkin lymphoma. Sequencing was performed with immunoSEQ multiplex PCR; in TCRdb, only in-frame clones are kept and a portion is missing. The sample records tens of thousands of clones, around nine tenths being singletons. Notes on the study in general: Undefined causes, possibly disease activity or prior therapy, underlie the repertoire differences. Healthy donors reportedly exceeded newly diagnosed patients in baseline TCR diversity. CD4+ but not CD8+ TCR diversity rose significantly by C4D1.

Autologous stem cell transplantation was followed by relapse in every patient, and brentuximab vedotin exposure varied. Under best response, outcomes were complete response, partial response or progressive disease. CDR3 length equals 16 residues. Germline values: CDR1 SEHNR, CDR2 FQNEAQ (reference sequence). V was clipped by 5 bases and J by 2 bases, with 15 bases between them. The sample in question was peripheral blood mononuclear cells (PBMCs), obtained at baseline. This TCR came from a human donor with classical Hodgkin lymphoma. The chain combines TRBV7-9 with TRBJ2-2; a weak D match, TRBD1 (6 bases). CDR3 DNA: TGTGCCAGCAGCCATGCCAGGGGAGCTAACACCGGGGAGCTGTTTTTT. It specifies CASSHARGANTGELFF.